The 20 T cell receptor beta chains listed next were all sequenced from one sample in a study of T-cell memory formation after mild COVID-19. Via MiXCR, TCRdb re-called the 5' RACE reads, giving one row per CDR3 protein. The sample records about 49,000 distinct CDR3 sequences, 7% to 8% being singletons. Sequencing used PBMCs or a T cell subset sorted from them (not recorded which). The receptors originated from a man between 18 and 29 years old who had mild COVID-19 (a few samples of this study predate the infection). Cell type and time point are not known.

This sequence joins TRBV23-1 and TRBJ1-5; the D gene is possibly TRBD1 (5 bases). TRBV23-1 is placed among ORFs of uncertain function. V was cut by 6 bases and J by 3 bases, with 12 bases left in between. The CDR3 runs 14 residues. The CDR3 here is CASSLGTHNQPQHF. CDR3 bases: TGCGCCAGCAGCCTAGGGACCCACAATCAGCCCCAGCATTTT.

The chain couples TRBV6-6 to TRBJ1-1, with 9 bases matching TRBD1. The CDR3 spans 15 residues. With V trimmed by 6 bases and J by 5 bases, 10 bases remained unmatched. Germline values: CDR1 MNHNY, CDR2 SVGAGI (reference sequence). DNA for the CDR3: TGTGCCAGCAGGGAGACAGGGGGAGGAAGAACTGAAGCTTTCTTT. It encodes CASRETGGGRTEAFF.

This clonotype turned up a few times. The rearrangement uses TRBV5-1 and TRBJ2-2, with D possibly matching TRBD2 (6 bases). CDR1 is SGHRS and CDR2 is YFSETQ in the germline V gene. The germline V and J ends were trimmed by 1 base and 11 bases, with 15 bases remaining between them. The CDR3 sequence is 14 residues long. For the CDR3, the DNA is TGCGCCAGCAGCTTGACAGCCATCGGGACTGAGCTGTTTTTT. This encodes CASSLTAIGTELFF.

This clonotype was observed a handful of times. The chain joins TRBV4-1 to TRBJ2-2; the D gene could be TRBD1 or TRBD2 (5 bases each). The CDR3 length is 17 residues. Between the trimmed V and J ends, which lost 0 bases and 4 bases, there was a span of 15 bases. Germline CDR1 is MGHRA and CDR2 is YSYEKL. CDR3 DNA: TGCGCCAGCAGCCAAGATTCTCAAGCGGACACCACCGGGGAGCTGTTTTTT. It encodes CASSQDSQADTTGELFF.

This clonotype was observed a few times. The V call is TRBV20-1, the J call TRBJ2-1; 9 positions agree with TRBD1. Germline CDR1 DFQATT, CDR2 SNEGSKA (reference sequence). CDR3 length equals 14 residues. Unmatched junction bases numbered 12, after V lost 5 bases and J lost 10 bases. The CDR3 loop is CSAYTGGRIGEQFF. The CDR3 DNA follows: TGCAGTGCTTACACAGGGGGCCGTATAGGGGAGCAGTTCTTC.

The rearrangement joins TRBV5-5 to TRBJ2-3; D might be TRBD1 or TRBD2, each matching 5 bases. Trimming pared 4 bases from V and 6 bases from J, leaving 18 bases between. Germline lookup yields CDR1 SGHKS and CDR2 YYEKEE (reference sequence). The CDR3 is 15 amino acids. CDR3 residues: CASSPADRGLDTQYF. DNA for the CDR3: TGTGCCAGCAGCCCAGCAGACAGAGGGTTGGATACGCAGTATTTT.

This clonotype has ten or more counts. This chain uses TRBV7-3 with TRBJ2-5; D not certain. Trimming took off 5 bases at V and 8 bases at J, with 15 bases between the two ends. The CDR3 sequence is 13 residues long. CDR1 SGHTA and CDR2 FQGTGA come from the germline V gene. CDR3: CASSPGRLETQYF. CDR3 nucleotides: TGTGCCAGCAGCCCAGGCAGGCTAGAAACCCAGTACTTC.

At least ten counts were recorded for this clonotype. This chain connects TRBV5-1 to TRBJ1-1; D perhaps matches TRBD1 (5 bases). The CDR3 spans 15 residues. V gave up 3 bases and J gave up 1 base, with 13 bases separating them. The V gene's germline CDR1 is SGHRS and CDR2 YFSETQ. The CDR3, as DNA: TGCGCCAGCAGCTCCACCGGGACCCCGAACACTGAAGCTTTCTTT. Translation gives CASSSTGTPNTEAFF.

The chain couples TRBV2 to TRBJ1-6; tentatively, D is TRBD1 (5 bases). This CDR3 region has 16 residues. Germline V gene data show CDR1 as SNHLY and CDR2 as FYNNEI. The ends were cut back, 1 base at V and 7 bases at J, with 14 bases in the middle. The CDR3, as DNA: TGTGCCAGCAGTGAAGACGGGGGGAGGGTAAATTCACCCCTCCACTTT. Translation gives CASSEDGGRVNSPLHF.

The chain combines TRBV7-9 with TRBJ2-7; D possibly corresponds to TRBD2 (6 bases). This CDR3 region has 15 residues. Germline V gives CDR1 SEHNR, CDR2 FQNEAQ (reference sequence). The ends were cut back, 1 base at V and 5 bases at J, with 15 bases in the middle. The CDR3 is CASSLDRHWEDEQYF. DNA for the CDR3: TGTGCCAGCAGCTTAGATCGACATTGGGAGGACGAGCAGTACTTC.

This clonotype was seen ten or more times. V is TRBV20-1 and J is TRBJ1-2; D possibly corresponds to TRBD1 (5 bases). CDR1 and CDR2 (germline): DFQATT, SNEGSKA (reference sequence). V lost 0 bases to trimming and J lost 3 bases, with 11 bases between them. The CDR3 runs 14 residues. CDR3 in amino acids: CSARDYGRDYGYTF. The CDR3 DNA is TGCAGTGCTAGAGATTACGGCAGGGACTATGGCTACACCTTC.

In this sample, this clonotype turned up a few times. This chain uses TRBV6-5 with TRBJ2-1; 8 positions agree with TRBD2. Trimming removed 7 bases from V and 4 bases from J; junction bases left unmatched: 6. Germline assignment: CDR1 MNHEY and CDR2 SVGAGI. This CDR3 comprises 14 residues. The CDR3 loop reads CASKTGLGYNEQFF. In DNA, the CDR3 is TGTGCCAGCAAAACGGGACTAGGGTACAATGAGCAGTTCTTC.

This clonotype was detected a few times. The chain recombines TRBV7-6 with TRBJ1-5; TRBD1 matches at 7 bases. CDR3 length equals 14 residues. Germline CDR1 is SGHVS and CDR2 is FNYEAQ. The ends lost 4 bases at V and 6 bases at J; junction bases unmatched: 6. The chain's CDR3 is CASSYDREVQPQHF. As DNA, the CDR3 is TGTGCCAGCAGCTACGACAGGGAGGTTCAGCCCCAGCATTTT.

This clonotype was observed many times. The chain is built from TRBV20-1 and TRBJ2-1; 10 bases align to TRBD1. V lost 6 bases and J lost 6; bases outside the gene matches: 11. Per germline, CDR1 DFQATT and CDR2 SNEGSKA (reference sequence). This CDR3 is 15 amino acids long. CDR3 sequence (DNA): TGCAGTGCCAACCCGAGGGACAGGGGAAGCAATGAGCAGTTCTTC. It codes for CSANPRDRGSNEQFF.

V gene TRBV12-3 or TRBV12-4 combines with J gene TRBJ2-2, with 7 positions matching TRBD1. This CDR3 region has 14 residues. The trim removed 3 bases at V and 6 bases at J, leaving 4 bases unmatched. CDR3 region: CASSFVGGAGELFF. The CDR3 DNA sequence: TGTGCCAGCAGTTTCGTAGGGGGCGCCGGGGAGCTGTTTTTT.

In this sample, this clonotype turned up a few times. J is TRBJ2-6 and V is TRBV11-3; 8 bases map to TRBD1. V trimming: 4 bases; J trimming: 2 bases; junction bases outside the gene matches: 7. In germline, CDR1 is SGHNT, CDR2 YENEEA. The CDR3 is 17 amino acids. The CDR3 is CASSSRQGNAGANVLTF. The CDR3 nucleotides read TGTGCCAGCAGCTCACGACAGGGGAATGCTGGGGCCAACGTCCTGACTTTC. The entire variable domain, with the rest obtained from reference TRBV11-3 and TRBJ2-6, is as follows: EAGVVQSPRYKIIEKKQPVAFWCNPISGHNTLYWYLQNLGQGPELLIRYENEEAVDDSQLPKDRFSAERLKGVDSTLKIQPAELGDSAVYLCASSSRQGNAGANVLTFGAGSRLTVL.

The chain links TRBV23-1 to TRBJ2-3; possible D gene TRBD1, 6 bases. TRBV23-1 is labeled an ORF, and its function is uncertain. Trimming cost V 0 bases and J 5 bases, with 9 bases left between them. There are 14 residues in the CDR3. The CDR3 reads CASSQSFRGDTQYF. CDR3 nucleotides: TGCGCCAGCAGTCAATCGTTCAGGGGAGATACGCAGTATTTT.

The chain links TRBV6-6 to TRBJ2-1, with 10 bases identical to TRBD2. CDR3 size: 16 residues. Germline V CDR1 and CDR2: MNHNY, SVGAGI (reference sequence). The V gene end was trimmed by 6 bases and the J gene end by 5 bases; junction bases not matched to a gene: 10. The CDR3: CASSRPLAGVNNEQFF. As DNA, the CDR3 is TGTGCCAGCAGCCGACCCCTAGCGGGGGTGAACAATGAGCAGTTCTTC.

This clonotype showed up many times. This chain uses TRBV5-1 with TRBJ2-1; D is uncertain. The germline V and J ends were trimmed by 1 base and 4 bases, with 12 bases remaining between them. This CDR3 has 15 amino acids. Germline V gene data show CDR1 as SGHRS and CDR2 as YFSETQ. In DNA form, the CDR3 reads TGCGCCAGCAGCTTGACGTCGCAAGGGTACAATGAGCAGTTCTTC. Its translation: CASSLTSQGYNEQFF.

This clonotype was seen at least ten times. The chain combines TRBV7-2 with TRBJ1-3; no firm D call. There are 16 residues in the CDR3. Trimming shortened V by 3 bases and J by 1 base, and 13 bases separated the two germline ends. Germline CDR1 is SGHTA and CDR2 is FQGNSA. The CDR3, as DNA: TGTGCCAGCAGCTTCGTGGCGGGCTTATCTGGAAACACCATATATTTT. Residues: CASSFVAGLSGNTIYF.